The rows below give T cell receptor beta chains drawn from one sample of a study of naive and memory T cell subsets. Each CDR3 protein gets one entry after TCRdb re-called the UMI-ligation and nested PCR reads with MiXCR. This sample has around 160,000 distinct CDR3 sequences, with 15% to 20% found just once. The sample comprised naive CD4+ T cells from blood. These receptors were obtained from a human donor in good health. CDR3s include the opening cysteine and the closing phenylalanine or tryptophan. The order of the fields is clone size, D gene, J gene, V gene, CDR3 protein, CDR3 DNA. The D gene is left open where the match is weak. Not every row has a clone size; where given, it reads once, few, many or a size class.

size: many; D: TRBD2; J: TRBJ2-1; V: TRBV6-4; CDR3: CASSWLAGNEQFF; DNA: TGTGCCAGCAGTTGGCTAGCGGGCAATGAGCAGTTCTTC
size: few; D: TRBD2; J: TRBJ2-7; V: TRBV27; CDR3: CASSDGLGVYYEQYF; DNA: TGTGCCAGCAGTGATGGACTAGGAGTCTATTACGAGCAGTACTTC
size: .; D: .; J: TRBJ1-4; V: TRBV9; CDR3: CASSVGPQRDEKLFF; DNA: TGTGCCAGCAGCGTAGGGCCTCAGCGGGATGAAAAACTGTTTTTT
size: .; D: TRBD1; J: TRBJ2-7; V: TRBV20-1; CDR3: CSARSSAVGTAAYEQYF; DNA: TGCAGTGCTAGAAGTTCCGCGGTCGGGACAGCTGCCTACGAGCAGTACTTC
size: .; D: .; J: TRBJ1-1; V: TRBV12-3/TRBV12-4; CDR3: CASSFEWAEAFF; DNA: TGTGCCAGCAGTTTCGAGTGGGCTGAAGCTTTCTTT
size: few; D: TRBD1; J: TRBJ2-7; V: TRBV6-6; CDR3: CASSYAGVGTGYEQYF; DNA: TGTGCCAGCAGTTATGCTGGTGTTGGGACAGGCTACGAGCAGTACTTC
size: few; D: .; J: TRBJ1-1; V: TRBV7-3; CDR3: CASSFGTQNTEAFF; DNA: TGTGCCAGCAGCTTCGGGACACAGAACACTGAAGCTTTCTTT
size: .; D: .; J: TRBJ2-1; V: TRBV6-4; CDR3: CASSSLRRDRSTNNNNEQFF; DNA: TGTGCCAGCAGTTCTCTCCGGCGGGACAGATCCACCAACAATAACAATGAGCAGTTCTTC
size: .; D: TRBD1; J: TRBJ2-7; V: TRBV6-5; CDR3: CASSHSGTGGYEQYF; DNA: TGTGCCAGCAGCCATTCCGGGACAGGGGGCTACGAGCAGTACTTC
size: .; D: TRBD1; J: TRBJ2-1; V: TRBV29-1; CDR3: CSVESGGDEQFF; DNA: TGCAGCGTTGAGTCAGGGGGCGATGAGCAGTTCTTC
size: few; D: .; J: TRBJ2-7; V: TRBV3-1; CDR3: CASSQDSGYYEQYF; DNA: TGTGCCAGCAGCCAAGACTCCGGCTACTACGAGCAGTACTTC
size: .; D: TRBD1; J: TRBJ1-5; V: TRBV29-1; CDR3: CSVGDRGDQPQHF; DNA: TGCAGCGTTGGGGACAGGGGGGATCAGCCCCAGCATTTT
size: few; D: TRBD2; J: TRBJ2-2; V: TRBV3-1; CDR3: CASTSGRAANTGELFF; DNA: TGTGCCAGCACTAGCGGGAGGGCCGCGAACACCGGGGAGCTGTTTTTT
size: few; D: .; J: TRBJ2-7; V: TRBV18; CDR3: CASSPVTGSSYEQYF; DNA: TGTGCCAGCTCACCAGTCACAGGGAGCTCCTACGAGCAGTACTTC
size: .; D: TRBD1; J: TRBJ1-1; V: TRBV7-9; CDR3: CASSLGRQGITEAFF; DNA: TGTGCCAGCAGCTTAGGCCGACAGGGAATTACTGAAGCTTTCTTT
size: .; D: .; J: TRBJ1-5; V: TRBV20-1; CDR3: CSALVQGTQPQHF; DNA: TGCAGTGCCCTAGTCCAGGGGACTCAGCCCCAGCATTTT
size: .; D: TRBD1; J: TRBJ2-4; V: TRBV6-6; CDR3: CASSTRQGVPVQYF; DNA: TGTGCCAGCAGTACACGACAGGGGGTCCCGGTTCAGTACTTC
size: few; D: TRBD2; J: TRBJ2-3; V: TRBV4-2; CDR3: CASSQDLSFWTGTRRWDTQYF; DNA: TGTGCCAGCAGCCAAGATTTAAGTTTCTGGACCGGGACTAGGAGATGGGATACGCAGTATTTT
size: .; D: .; J: TRBJ2-7; V: TRBV6-5; CDR3: CASSWDLDHYEQYF; DNA: TGTGCCAGCAGTTGGGACTTGGACCACTACGAGCAGTACTTC
size: .; D: .; J: TRBJ2-5; V: TRBV7-2; CDR3: CASSLHQPGVAQYF; DNA: TGTGCCAGCAGCTTACATCAACCGGGGGTAGCCCAGTACTTC
size: few; D: TRBD2; J: TRBJ2-1; V: TRBV20-1; CDR3: CSASSGGAVQFF; DNA: TGCAGTGCTAGTAGCGGGGGAGCCGTTCAGTTCTTC
size: .; D: .; J: TRBJ1-2; V: TRBV2; CDR3: CASRLAYGYTF; DNA: TGTGCCAGCAGACTTGCTTATGGCTACACCTTC
size: .; D: .; J: TRBJ1-1; V: TRBV7-3; CDR3: CASRGAGNTEAFF; DNA: TGTGCCAGCAGGGGGGCAGGGAACACTGAAGCTTTCTTT
size: many; D: .; J: TRBJ2-7; V: TRBV18; CDR3: CASSPSSYEQYF; DNA: TGTGCCAGCAGCCCGAGCTCCTACGAGCAGTACTTC
size: few; D: TRBD2; J: TRBJ2-5; V: TRBV12-3/TRBV12-4; CDR3: CASSLSGGQETQYF; DNA: TGTGCCAGCAGTCTTAGCGGGGGCCAAGAGACCCAGTACTTC
size: few; D: .; J: TRBJ1-6; V: TRBV7-2; CDR3: CASSLGGSQSPSYNSPLHF; DNA: TGTGCCAGCTCCCTGGGGGGGAGTCAGTCCCCCTCCTATAATTCACCCCTCCACTTT
size: few; D: TRBD2; J: TRBJ2-7; V: TRBV25-1; CDR3: CASSAAGDRYEQYF; DNA: TGTGCCAGCAGTGCAGCGGGAGATCGCTACGAGCAGTACTTC
size: few; D: .; J: TRBJ2-2; V: TRBV3-1; CDR3: CASSQVGSWVAGELFF; DNA: TGTGCCAGCAGCCAAGTCGGGTCGTGGGTCGCCGGGGAGCTGTTTTTT
size: few; D: TRBD1; J: TRBJ1-5; V: TRBV12-3/TRBV12-4; CDR3: CASSTQTGGNQPQHF; DNA: TGTGCCAGCAGTACACAAACAGGGGGGAATCAGCCCCAGCATTTT
size: few; D: .; J: TRBJ1-1; V: TRBV14; CDR3: CASSHIRGRLNTEAFF; DNA: TGTGCCAGCAGCCACATTCGGGGGCGCCTGAACACTGAAGCTTTCTTT
size: .; D: .; J: TRBJ2-3; V: TRBV11-2; CDR3: CASSLDPPPNRSSGKHKTDTQYF; DNA: TGTGCCAGCAGCTTAGATCCCCCCCCAAATCGGAGTTCCGGAAAACACAAGACAGATACGCAGTATTTT
size: few; D: .; J: TRBJ2-3; V: TRBV21-1; CDR3: CASRPLTDTQYF; DNA: TGTGCCAGCAGACCCTTGACAGATACGCAGTATTTT
size: .; D: TRBD1; J: TRBJ2-4; V: TRBV4-1; CDR3: CASSTPPGTGLRIQYF; DNA: TGCGCCAGCAGCACACCTCCCGGGACAGGGCTTCGCATTCAGTACTTC
size: few; D: .; J: TRBJ2-1; V: TRBV6-2/TRBV6-3; CDR3: CASSNRAGSSYNEQFF; DNA: TGTGCCAGCAGCAACCGAGCGGGTTCCTCCTACAATGAGCAGTTCTTC
size: .; D: .; J: TRBJ1-5; V: TRBV2; CDR3: CASRGPGPQHF; DNA: TGTGCCAGCAGGGGACCCGGGCCCCAGCATTTT
size: .; D: TRBD2; J: TRBJ2-3; V: TRBV6-6; CDR3: CASSLVRGGTDTQYF; DNA: TGTGCCAGCAGTTTAGTGCGGGGGGGCACAGATACGCAGTATTTT
size: few; D: TRBD2; J: TRBJ2-7; V: TRBV3-1; CDR3: CASSPTGPAGGQYF; DNA: TGTGCCAGCAGCCCTACGGGGCCAGCGGGAGGGCAGTACTTC
size: many; D: .; J: TRBJ2-7; V: TRBV12-3/TRBV12-4; CDR3: CASSLQLYEQYF; DNA: TGTGCCAGCAGCTTACAGCTTTACGAGCAGTACTTC
size: few; D: TRBD1; J: TRBJ1-3; V: TRBV5-6; CDR3: CASSFGQGVGNTIYF; DNA: TGTGCCAGCAGCTTTGGGCAGGGGGTTGGAAACACCATATATTTT
size: .; D: .; J: TRBJ1-2; V: TRBV6-5; CDR3: CASSYSSGSWYGYTF; DNA: TGTGCCAGCAGTTACTCGAGCGGTTCTTGGTATGGCTACACCTTC
size: few; D: TRBD2; J: TRBJ2-3; V: TRBV29-1; CDR3: CSVYLAGAADTQYF; DNA: TGCAGCGTTTACTTAGCGGGAGCTGCAGATACGCAGTATTTT